This T cell receptor (beta chain) was identified in a study of molecular identifiers for immune sequencing clone quantification. Study conclusions and caveats: In naive cells, clones above 20 RNA copies held under 1% of molecules, whereas in effector cells they held over 97%. Detection of one spiked Jurkat cell's TCR RNA reportedly worked in around 1 million naive cells.

As concerns this clonotype: Its antigen is unknown. This sequence may be a read error, since a much larger clone differs from it by one base.

The CDR3 contains 11 residues. Previously described methods and listed TCR primers were employed for the bulk TCR libraries. TCRdb passed the PCR reads through MiXCR, listing each CDR3 protein once. Of 460,000 or so distinct CDR3 sequences in the sample, around 23% were seen once. With RNA at 10%, 30% or 50%, naive CD8 libraries came from roughly 20,000 to 1,000,000 sorted cells. This TCR was sampled from a human donor in good health. Some libraries in this study had Jurkat cell RNA spiked in. This chain connects TRBV5-3 to TRBJ2-2, with D maybe TRBD2 (6 bases). Being an ORF, TRBV5-3 has a function that is uncertain. Sequenced input: naive CD8+ T cells from blood, with Jurkat cell RNA spiked in. Subset noted: FACS-sorted CD8+CD4-CCR7+CD45RA+ naive T cells. The CDR3 DNA reads as TGTGCCAGCGGGGCAGGCGGGGAGCTGTCTTTT. Translated: CASGAGGELSF.